Listed below are T cell receptor beta chains from one sample, sequenced in a study of neurological immune-mediated disorders. TCRdb re-called the 5' RACE reads through MiXCR, storing one row per CDR3 protein. The sample lists 40,000 to 55,000 distinct CDR3 sequences; approximately 10% were seen once. The sequenced sample consisted of PBMCs. These TCRs come from a middle-aged woman with HTLV-1-associated myelopathy (HAM/TSP). Both conserved end residues are part of each CDR3. A D gene is named only where the DNA matches it firmly. Size tells how often a clone was seen (once, few, many) or the class of an expanded clone, and some rows leave it out.

v_call	j_call	d_call	clone_size	cdr3_nt	cdr3_aa
TRBV20-1	TRBJ2-2	NA	many	TGCAGTGCTAGAGATTGGACACAGGGCTCCGGGGAGCTGTTTTTT	CSARDWTQGSGELFF
TRBV10-3	TRBJ1-1	NA	NA	TGTGCCATCAGTGAACGGGTCCAAGGCACTGCAGCTTTCTTT	CAISERVQGTAAFF
TRBV4-2	TRBJ2-7	TRBD2	many	TGTGCCAGCAGCCAAGATCCTAGCGGCTTCTACGAGCAGTACTTC	CASSQDPSGFYEQYF
TRBV9	TRBJ1-2	NA	many	TGTGCCAGCAGCGTAGGGGGAGGGCCCAATGGCTACACCTTC	CASSVGGGPNGYTF
TRBV20-1	TRBJ1-2	NA	many	TGCAGTGTAAGGAGACAGAACTATGGCTACACCTTC	CSVRRQNYGYTF
TRBV27	TRBJ2-7	NA	many	TGTGCCAGCAGGCCCCGGGGCGGTTCCTCCTACGAGCAGTACTTC	CASRPRGGSSYEQYF
TRBV29-1	TRBJ1-1	TRBD1	many	TGCAGCGTTGCGTCAGGGGGCGCGACCACTGAAGCTTTCTTT	CSVASGGATTEAFF
TRBV7-9	TRBJ1-4	NA	NA	TGTGCCAGCAGCTTAGATGAAAAACTGTTTTTT	CASSLDEKLFF
TRBV20-1	TRBJ1-1	NA	many	TGCAGTGCTTTTCAGGGGAACACTGAAGCTTTCTTT	CSAFQGNTEAFF
TRBV5-1	TRBJ2-7	NA	many	TGCGCCAGCAGCTTCAGGAAATCCTACGAGCAGTACTTC	CASSFRKSYEQYF
TRBV5-1	TRBJ2-4	TRBD2	few	TGCGCCAGCAGCTTGCCCCGAGGACTAGCGGGGAAAAACATTCAGTACTTC	CASSLPRGLAGKNIQYF
TRBV18	TRBJ1-2	NA	many	TGTGCCAGCTCACCTGGACAATCCTATGGCTACACCTTC	CASSPGQSYGYTF